This T cell receptor beta chain was sequenced in a study of CD8 T cells in ankylosing spondylitis. Study-level findings and limits: Both synovial fluid and blood in reactive arthritis had previously been reported to carry some motif variants. For ankylosing spondylitis blood, a TCR beta motif of several highly homologous variants appeared characteristic.

One entry per CDR3 protein, called by TCRdb with MiXCR from the 5' RACE reads. Here the sample spans 180,000 or so distinct CDR3 sequences, roughly 10% being singletons. Trimming at V came to 5 bases and at J to 4 bases, leaving 8 bases not matched to a gene. This CDR3 is 15 amino acids long. The germline gives CDR1 DFQATT, CDR2 SNEGSKA (reference sequence). The sample holds many counts of this clonotype. Its antigen is unidentified. The source material was blood, either unsorted or a sorted T cell fraction (not recorded which). The origin of this receptor is a male donor with ankylosing spondylitis or in good health (not recorded which). J is TRBJ2-2 and V is TRBV20-1, with TRBD1 identical over 9 bases. The chain's CDR3 is CSAGLGQGSTGELFF. CDR3 nucleotide sequence: TGCAGTGCTGGGCTCGGACAGGGGTCCACCGGGGAGCTGTTTTTT.